Listed below are T cell receptor beta chains from one sample, sequenced in a study of cytomegalovirus exposure and HLA in healthy donors. Only in-frame clones appear in the TCRdb table, and some are missing; sequencing was by immunoSEQ multiplex PCR. With 91,000 or so clones in the sample, the ten largest clones hold roughly 3.5%. Material: PBMCs. These receptors all stem from a woman in her twenties or thirties in good health and CMV-seronegative. Both conserved end residues are part of each CDR3. Fields, in order: CDR3 protein, CDR3 DNA, CDR3 length, D gene, J gene, V gene. The D gene is left open where the match is weak.

CASSYSPGGYEQFF | TGTGCCAGCAGTTACTCGCCAGGGGGCTATGAGCAGTTCTTC | 14 | TRBD1 | TRBJ2-1 | TRBV6-5
CAVAGGQRSYNEQFF | TGTGCCGTAGCAGGGGGGCAACGCTCCTACAATGAGCAGTTCTTC | 15 | NA | TRBJ2-1 | TRBV6-1
CASSPPRANTEAFF | TGTGCCAGCAGCCCGCCGAGGGCGAACACTGAAGCTTTCTTT | 14 | NA | TRBJ1-1 | TRBV6-5
CASSVAPRVPYNEQFF | TGTGCCAGCAGCGTAGCTCCGAGGGTCCCCTACAATGAGCAGTTCTTC | 16 | NA | TRBJ2-1 | TRBV9
CASSLNRATNTEAFF | TGTGCCAGCAGCTTAAACAGGGCCACTAACACTGAAGCTTTCTTT | 15 | NA | TRBJ1-1 | TRBV7-2
CASSPGRRSTEAFF | TGTGCCAGCAGCCCCGGGAGACGGAGCACTGAAGCTTTCTTT | 14 | NA | TRBJ1-1 | TRBV5-4
CASSLQTGTGGETQYF | TGTGCCAGCAGCCTCCAAACCGGGACAGGGGGAGAGACCCAGTACTTC | 16 | TRBD1 | TRBJ2-5 | TRBV14
CSVERGNYGYTF | TGCAGCGTTGAGCGGGGAAACTATGGCTACACCTTC | 12 | NA | TRBJ1-2 | TRBV29-1
CASSFGTGNNEKLFF | TGTGCCAGCAGCTTTGGGACAGGGAATAATGAAAAACTGTTTTTT | 15 | TRBD1 | TRBJ1-4 | TRBV5-6
CASSLAGTGSQETQYF | TGTGCCAGCAGTCTTGCCGGGACAGGGAGCCAAGAGACCCAGTACTTC | 16 | TRBD1 | TRBJ2-5 | TRBV25-1
CAWSVMAEAVCTF | TGTGCCTGGAGTGTAATGGCAGAAGCGGTGTGCACCTTC | 13 | NA | TRBJ1-2 | TRBV30
CASSPGLAGAYNEQFF | TGTGCCAGCAGCCCAGGACTAGCGGGGGCCTACAATGAGCAGTTCTTC | 16 | TRBD2 | TRBJ2-1 | TRBV7-8